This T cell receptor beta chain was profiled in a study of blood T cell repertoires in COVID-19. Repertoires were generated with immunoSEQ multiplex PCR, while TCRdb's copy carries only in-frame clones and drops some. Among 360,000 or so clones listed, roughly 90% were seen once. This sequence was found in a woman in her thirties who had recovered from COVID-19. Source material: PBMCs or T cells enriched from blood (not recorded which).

The CDR3, as DNA: TGTGCCAGCAGACGGGACAGTGAAGCTTTCTTT. It yields the protein CASRRDSEAFF. V usage is TRBV27 and J usage is TRBJ1-1, with 7 bases identical to TRBD1. The CDR3 contains 11 residues. V lost 6 bases, J lost 7 bases, and 2 bases stayed unmatched. Germline V lookup: CDR1 MNHEY, CDR2 SMNVEV (reference sequence).